Below are 26 T cell receptor beta chains sequenced from a single sample in a study of monozygotic twins with inflammatory bowel disease. TCRdb re-called the 5' RACE reads, yielding one record per CDR3 amino acid sequence without DNA. This sample's table reports 110,000 to 150,000 distinct CDR3 sequences. The sample was blood. The receptors derive from a human donor with ulcerative colitis or Crohn's disease, or a healthy co-twin of an affected twin (not recorded which).

CDR3 in amino acids: CASSSIGQGHTEAFF. This sequence joins TRBV5-4 and TRBJ1-1; lacking DNA, the TRBD1 call made by TCRdb goes unchecked. The CDR3 is 15 amino acids. CDR1 SGHNT and CDR2 YYREEE come from the germline V gene (reference sequence).

The V gene is TRBV29-1, the J gene TRBJ1-2. Germline V CDR1 and CDR2: SQVTM, ANQGSEA. This CDR3 spans 11 amino acids. The CDR3 spells CSVEFGKRYTF.

The chain links TRBV15 to TRBJ2-7; TCRdb gives TRBD1 as the D gene, but with no DNA this cannot be confirmed. Germline V gene data show CDR1 as LNHNV and CDR2 as YYDKDF (reference sequence). This CDR3 has 14 residues. CDR3 sequence: CATSRETGVYEQYF.

V gene TRBV6-5 combines with J gene TRBJ2-2; TCRdb reports TRBD2, a call that lacks DNA to check it against. The CDR3 covers 16 residues. CDR1 and CDR2 (germline): MNHEY, SVGAGI. The CDR3 here is CASRGLSGRDTGELFF.

The chain combines TRBV5-1 with TRBJ2-1; TCRdb's D call, TRBD1, is unchecked because there is no DNA. CDR3 length: 16 residues. The V gene's germline CDR1 is SGHRS and CDR2 YFSETQ. CDR3 sequence: CASSSGGGQGLNEQFF.

The chain joins TRBV9 to TRBJ1-2. Germline lookup yields CDR1 SGDLS and CDR2 YYNGEE. There are 14 residues in the CDR3. The CDR3 region is CASSVAGTNYGYTF. The variable domain in full, with the rest retrieved from reference TRBV9 and TRBJ1-2, is DSGVTQTPKHLITATGQRVTLRCSPRSGDLSVYWYQQSLDQGLQFLIQYYNGEERAKGNILERFSAQQFPDLHSELNLSSLELGDSALYFCASSVAGTNYGYTFGSGTRLTVV.

The J gene is TRBJ2-5, the V gene TRBV7-2; lacking DNA, the TRBD1 call made by TCRdb goes unchecked. Germline V gives CDR1 SGHTA, CDR2 FQGNSA. This CDR3 contains 12 residues. CDR3 amino acids: CASSLVGGSPDF.

The genes are TRBV7-9 and TRBJ2-1; TCRdb indicates TRBD2, and absent DNA this call remains unverified. Germline CDR1 SEHNR, CDR2 FQNEAQ (reference sequence). CDR3 length equals 16 residues. The CDR3 sequence is CASRTISGSSYNEQFF.

The rearrangement uses TRBV14 and TRBJ2-1; TCRdb calls TRBD2, which cannot be checked without DNA. The CDR3 extends over 15 amino acids. Germline V gene sequence: CDR1 SGHDN, CDR2 FVKESK. The chain's CDR3 is CASSPWTPSYNEQFF. The complete variable domain, with remaining parts taken from reference TRBV14 and TRBJ2-1, reads EAGVTQFPSHSVIEKGQTVTLRCDPISGHDNLYWYRRVMGKEIKFLLHFVKESKQDESGMPNNRFLAERTGGTYSTLKVQPAELEDSGVYFCASSPWTPSYNEQFFGPGTRLTVL.

The V call is TRBV5-1, the J call TRBJ2-1; without DNA, the TCRdb call of TRBD1 cannot be checked. The CDR3 has 14 residues. The V gene's germline CDR1 is SGHRS and CDR2 YFSETQ. This chain's CDR3 is CASSLRGGEHEQFF.

V and J are TRBV28 and TRBJ2-7; TCRdb outputs TRBD2, but without DNA this stays unchecked. There are 11 residues in the CDR3. Germline V lookup: CDR1 MDHEN, CDR2 SYDVKM. CDR3 residues: CASSFLAGTIF.

The CDR3 protein is CASDGRNRGMNTEAFF. J is TRBJ1-1 and V is TRBV19; no DNA is available, so the TRBD1 call from TCRdb remains unchecked. The length of the CDR3 is 16 residues. Germline V gene lookup returns CDR1 LNHDA and CDR2 SQIVND (reference sequence).

The chain is built from TRBV5-5 and TRBJ2-1; the D gene TCRdb calls, TRBD1, cannot be checked with no DNA. The germline CDR1 and CDR2 sequences are SGHKS and YYEKEE (reference sequence). This CDR3 spans 15 amino acids. CDR3 sequence reads: CASSSLWDMVAEQFF.

V gene TRBV20-1 combines with J gene TRBJ1-2; as DNA is missing, the TRBD1 call by TCRdb cannot be tested. The CDR3 runs 14 residues. The V gene's germline CDR1 is DFQATT and CDR2 SNEGSKA (reference sequence). The CDR3 protein is CSAPGQGADYGYTF.

The chain combines TRBV7-2 with TRBJ2-1; the TRBD1 assignment by TCRdb is unverifiable without DNA. Germline CDR1 is SGHTA and CDR2 is FQGNSA. There are 16 residues in the CDR3. The chain's CDR3 is CASSLWTASSYNEQFF.

The genes are TRBV20-1 and TRBJ2-5; the D call of TRBD2 rests on TCRdb alone, since no DNA is present to check it. The CDR3 extends over 13 amino acids. Germline V gene sequence: CDR1 DFQATT, CDR2 SNEGSKA (reference sequence). CDR3 residues: CSARGRAVETQYF.

The rearrangement links TRBV9 to TRBJ1-2; TCRdb's D gene call, TRBD1, goes unchecked for lack of DNA. The V gene's germline CDR1 is SGDLS and CDR2 YYNGEE. The CDR3 has 15 amino acids. The CDR3 loop is CASSVGNRRPYGYTF. Using reference TRBV9 and TRBJ1-2 for the parts outside the CDR3, the full variable domain is DSGVTQTPKHLITATGQRVTLRCSPRSGDLSVYWYQQSLDQGLQFLIQYYNGEERAKGNILERFSAQQFPDLHSELNLSSLELGDSALYFCASSVGNRRPYGYTFGSGTRLTVV.

This sequence joins TRBV24-1 and TRBJ2-1. CDR3 length: 14 amino acids. Germline V lookup: CDR1 KGHDR, CDR2 SFDVKD. The chain's CDR3 is CATSDVRRGNEQFF.

The chain's CDR3 is CASSWTSTQGGEQFF. The chain links TRBV27 to TRBJ2-1; with no DNA, the TCRdb D assignment of TRBD2 cannot be verified. This CDR3 has 15 amino acids. CDR1 and CDR2 from the germline V gene are MNHEY and SMNVEV (reference sequence).

This chain links TRBV7-7 with TRBJ2-3; no DNA is available, so the TRBD2 call from TCRdb remains unchecked. The germline CDR1 and CDR2 sequences are SSHAT and FNYEAQ (reference sequence). The CDR3 has 16 residues. This CDR3 is CASSPIAGPSTDTQYF.

The chain carries TRBV5-5 and TRBJ2-5. There are 13 residues in the CDR3. In germline, CDR1 is SGHKS, CDR2 YYEKEE (reference sequence). CDR3 amino acids: CASSFNVQETQYF.

V gene TRBV7-3 combines with J gene TRBJ2-2; the TRBD2 assignment by TCRdb is unverifiable without DNA. Germline CDR1 SGHTA, CDR2 FQGTGA. The CDR3 length is 17 residues. The CDR3 spells CASSLTPSGGDTGELFF.

This chain connects TRBV19 to TRBJ2-1. The CDR3 spans 14 residues. The germline V gene encodes CDR1 LNHDA and CDR2 SQIVND (reference sequence). The CDR3 spells CASSVSSSYNEQFF.

The chain joins TRBV12-3 or TRBV12-4 to TRBJ1-3; TCRdb lists TRBD1, though no DNA is available to test this call. The CDR3 extends over 16 amino acids. The CDR3 here is CASSPRSGVPGNTIYF.

The chain carries TRBV6-1 and TRBJ1-4; without DNA, the TCRdb call of TRBD1 cannot be checked. The CDR3 is 14 residues long. Germline V gene sequence: CDR1 MNHNS, CDR2 SASEGT. The CDR3 loop is CASRPRDGSEKLFF.

This sequence joins TRBV14 and TRBJ1-1. From germline, CDR1 is SGHDN and CDR2 FVKESK. The CDR3 runs to 11 residues. CDR3 sequence: CASSHAAEAFF.